Below, 29 T cell receptor beta chains from the same sample are listed, as sequenced in a study of technical replicates of blood from a handful of donors. Clones were read by immunoSEQ multiplex PCR, and TCRdb kept only the in-frame ones, dropping some. Altogether about 61,000 clones are present, around 87% being singletons, with the ten largest covering around 4.9%. Sequenced sample: PBMCs. Receptors originate from a human donor in good health. Some clones in this sample may be carry-over from other donors' samples.

J is TRBJ2-1 and V is TRBV7-3; tentatively, D is TRBD1 (5 bases). The germline V gene has CDR1 SGHTA and CDR2 FQGTGA. The CDR3 is 14 amino acids. Trimming shortened V by 2 bases and J by 7 bases, and 12 bases separated the two germline ends. CDR3 DNA sequence: TGTGCCAGCAGCTTATTGGGGCGCAGGAATGAGCAGTTCTTC. It specifies CASSLLGRRNEQFF.

This chain joins TRBV5-1 and TRBJ2-3; D may be TRBD2 (6 bases). Germline values: CDR1 SGHRS, CDR2 YFSETQ. The CDR3 covers 16 residues. Trimming took off 3 bases at V and 2 bases at J, with 16 bases between the two ends. The CDR3 reads CASSWVEGGYTDTQYF. The CDR3 nucleotides are TGCGCCAGCAGCTGGGTGGAGGGCGGTTACACAGATACGCAGTATTTT.

The rearrangement uses TRBV5-1 and TRBJ1-3; D not resolved. The ends were cut back, 5 bases at V and 6 bases at J, with 15 bases in the middle. Per germline, CDR1 SGHRS and CDR2 YFSETQ. The CDR3 totals 14 residues. The CDR3 protein is CASSPEGSVNTIYF. DNA of the CDR3: TGCGCCAGCAGTCCCGAGGGTTCGGTAAACACCATATATTTT.

The rearrangement uses TRBV4-3 and TRBJ1-1; D might be TRBD1 (6 bases). This CDR3 has 15 residues. The V gene lost 0 bases and the J gene lost 6 bases, with 14 bases spanning the gap. CDR1 and CDR2 (germline): LGHNA, YSLEER. CDR3 amino acids: CASSQDPGDGSEAFF. The CDR3 region has the DNA TGCGCCAGCAGCCAAGACCCAGGGGATGGGTCTGAAGCTTTCTTT.

J is TRBJ2-3 and V is TRBV19; tentatively, D is TRBD2 (5 bases). This CDR3 region has 14 residues. From germline, CDR1 is LNHDA and CDR2 SQIVND (reference sequence). Trimming left V 5 bases short and J 5 bases short, with 14 bases between. The CDR3 sequence is CASSPPWRLDTQYF. Here the CDR3 DNA reads TGTGCCAGTAGTCCACCCTGGAGGTTAGATACGCAGTATTTT.

V gene TRBV6-4 combines with J gene TRBJ2-2; D possibly corresponds to TRBD1 (5 bases). Trimming removed 6 bases at V and 2 bases at J, with 22 bases between. Germline-derived CDR1 and CDR2 are MRHNA and SNTAGT. The CDR3 sequence is 18 residues long. CDR3 residues: CASRFPEIDRENTGELFF. CDR3 sequence (DNA): TGTGCCAGCAGGTTCCCTGAAATTGACAGAGAAAACACCGGGGAGCTGTTTTTT.

This clone was observed a handful of times. V usage is TRBV6-6 and J usage is TRBJ2-7; 10 bases fit TRBD2. The CDR3 has 15 residues. CDR1 MNHNY and CDR2 SVGAGI come from the germline V gene (reference sequence). The ends lost 5 bases at V and 6 bases at J; junction bases unmatched: 10. CDR3 coding DNA: TGTGCCAGCAGTCGCGATAGCGGGAGGCGGGGCGAGCAGTACTTC. Its protein product is CASSRDSGRRGEQYF.

The chain recombines TRBV2 with TRBJ1-2; perhaps TRBD1 as D (5 bases). From germline, CDR1 is SNHLY and CDR2 FYNNEI. This CDR3 has 13 amino acids. V shed 8 bases and J shed 1 base, with 11 bases lying between them. Here the CDR3 DNA reads TGTGCCAGCTCCCGTGACAGTAACTATGGCTACACCTTC. As protein: CASSRDSNYGYTF.

This chain links TRBV4-2 with TRBJ2-1, with TRBD2 identical over 8 bases. The CDR3 spans 15 residues. V lost 1 base, J lost 10 bases, and 9 bases stayed unmatched. Germline loops: CDR1 LGHNA, CDR2 YNFKEQ. CDR3 region: CASSQVLLAGSEQFF. As DNA, the CDR3 is TGTGCCAGCAGCCAAGTATTGTTAGCGGGATCGGAGCAGTTCTTC.

The rearrangement uses TRBV19 and TRBJ1-4; tentatively, D is TRBD1 (5 bases). CDR1 LNHDA and CDR2 SQIVND come from the germline V gene (reference sequence). V was trimmed by 3 bases and J by 3 bases, leaving 14 bases between them. The CDR3 has 16 residues. CDR3 nucleotide sequence: TGTGCCAGTAGTATGGGGCGGGAGCTGGCTAATGAAAAACTGTTTTTT. Encoded protein: CASSMGRELANEKLFF. Drawing the rest from reference TRBV19 and TRBJ1-4, the complete variable domain is DGGITQSPKYLFRKEGQNVTLSCEQNLNHDAMYWYRQDPGQGLRLIYYSQIVNDFQKGDIAEGYSVSREKKESFPLTVTSAQKNPTAFYLCASSMGRELANEKLFFGSGTQLSVL.

V gene TRBV19 combines with J gene TRBJ1-1; perhaps TRBD1 as D (5 bases). The V gene's germline CDR1 is LNHDA and CDR2 SQIVND (reference sequence). This CDR3 is 15 amino acids long. With 5 bases removed from V and 1 base from J, the gap between germline ends came to 14 bases. The CDR3 region is CASSPDTRWNTEAFF. CDR3 bases: TGTGCCAGTAGTCCGGACACCCGGTGGAACACTGAAGCTTTCTTT.

This rearrangement joins TRBV30 to TRBJ1-2, with 10 bases matching TRBD1. CDR1 and CDR2 (germline): GTSNPN, SVGIG (reference sequence). CDR3 length: 13 residues. The junction had 6 bases not matched to a gene; V was cut back by 5 bases and J by 6 bases. Here the CDR3 reads CAWGYGTGDGYTF. DNA of the CDR3: TGTGCCTGGGGCTACGGGACAGGGGATGGCTACACCTTC.

J is TRBJ2-5 and V is TRBV18; 7 positions match TRBD1. CDR3 length: 15 amino acids. Per germline, CDR1 KGHSH and CDR2 LQKENI. Trimming cost V 5 bases and J 5 bases; bases outside gene matches: 11. DNA of the CDR3: TGTGCCAGCTCAGATTTCCGACAGGGCAGGGAGACCCAGTACTTC. Protein product: CASSDFRQGRETQYF.

The V and J genes are TRBV7-9 and TRBJ2-7; D unresolved. In germline, CDR1 is SEHNR, CDR2 FQNEAQ (reference sequence). This CDR3 has 13 amino acids. Trimming took off 5 bases at V and 7 bases at J, with 15 bases between the two ends. Here the CDR3 reads CASSHTLKEEQYF. The CDR3 bases are TGTGCCAGCAGCCATACCCTCAAAGAGGAGCAGTACTTC.

CDR3 loop: CASSPFLREGLEQYF. DNA for the CDR3: TGTGCCAGCAGCCCCTTTCTACGGGAGGGACTCGAGCAGTACTTC. This sequence joins TRBV7-2 and TRBJ2-7; 8 nucleotides agree with TRBD2. The germline V gene has CDR1 SGHTA and CDR2 FQGNSA. The CDR3 is 15 residues long. V was clipped by 5 bases and J by 6 bases; unmatched bases: 12.

The rearrangement uses TRBV9 and TRBJ1-6; D is unresolved. With 2 bases removed from V and 6 bases from J, the gap between germline ends came to 9 bases. The CDR3 has 14 residues. The germline V gene has CDR1 SGDLS and CDR2 YYNGEE. The CDR3 DNA reads TGTGCCAGCAGCGTGAACGAGGCTAATTCACCCCTCCACTTT. This translates into CASSVNEANSPLHF.

V and J are TRBV4-2 and TRBJ2-7, with 7 bases identical to TRBD2. The V segment lost 1 base and the J segment 3 bases; nucleotides outside the gene matches: 12. The CDR3 runs to 17 residues. Germline CDR1 reads LGHNA; CDR2 reads YNFKEQ. CDR3 DNA: TGTGCCAGCAGCCAAGGAGTAGGCCTAGCGGAAGACTACGAGCAGTACTTC. Translated: CASSQGVGLAEDYEQYF.

This chain connects TRBV9 to TRBJ2-1; 12 nucleotides line up with TRBD2. Germline CDR1 reads SGDLS; CDR2 reads YYNGEE. The junction had 5 bases not matched to a gene; V was cut back by 0 bases and J by 4 bases. This CDR3 region has 17 residues. The DNA for the CDR3 is TGTGCCAGCAGCGTAGTCCCGCTAGCGGGGGGGTACAATGAGCAGTTCTTC. Amino acids: CASSVVPLAGGYNEQFF.

This clone was picked up one time. The gene calls are TRBV19 and TRBJ2-1; 8 bases fit TRBD2. The CDR3 loop spans 15 amino acids. V was clipped by 5 bases and J by 8 bases; unmatched bases: 11. Germline CDR1 is LNHDA and CDR2 is SQIVND (reference sequence). This CDR3 reads CASSPAIGRGYEQFF. For the CDR3, the DNA is TGTGCCAGTAGTCCAGCCATCGGGAGGGGCTATGAGCAGTTCTTC.

The table lists this clone with a count of one. This sequence joins TRBV11-3 and TRBJ2-1, with 12 bases lining up with TRBD1. Trimming cost V 0 bases and J 11 bases; bases outside gene matches: 5. This CDR3 has 15 residues. Germline-derived CDR1 and CDR2 are SGHNT and YENEEA. The CDR3 reads CASSLDGTGGGKQFF. The CDR3 DNA is TGTGCCAGCAGCTTAGATGGGACAGGGGGCGGTAAGCAGTTCTTC.

The chain recombines TRBV5-4 with TRBJ2-7; TRBD1 agrees at 10 bases. Trimming at V came to 3 bases and at J to 4 bases, leaving 7 bases not matched to a gene. CDR3 length: 15 residues. Germline V gene data show CDR1 as SGHNT and CDR2 as YYREEE (reference sequence). The CDR3 sequence: CASSYPGTGEYEQYF. CDR3 DNA sequence: TGTGCCAGCAGCTACCCTGGGACAGGGGAGTACGAGCAGTACTTC.

The rearrangement joins TRBV15 to TRBJ1-2; 7 bases line up with TRBD1. This CDR3 contains 15 residues. Germline CDR1 is LNHNV and CDR2 is YYDKDF (reference sequence). V gave up 7 bases and J gave up 2 bases; unmatched junction bases: 10. CDR3 in amino acids: CATTLDRPSNYGYTF. In nucleotides, the CDR3 is TGTGCCACCACCTTGGACAGGCCATCCAACTATGGCTACACCTTC.

This chain uses TRBV5-5 with TRBJ2-7; 8 nucleotides agree with TRBD2. In germline, CDR1 is SGHKS, CDR2 YYEKEE (reference sequence). With V trimmed by 3 bases and J by 0 bases, 5 bases remained unmatched. The CDR3 runs 15 residues. CDR3 sequence: CASSWLLAASYEQYF. For the CDR3, the DNA is TGTGCCAGCAGCTGGCTACTAGCGGCCTCCTACGAGCAGTACTTC.

The chain links TRBV6-6 to TRBJ2-7, with TRBD2 identical over 9 bases. V lost 6 bases, J lost 3 bases, and 6 bases stayed unmatched. CDR1 and CDR2 from the germline V gene are MNHNY and SVGAGI (reference sequence). This CDR3 comprises 14 residues. CDR3 bases: TGTGCCAGCAGGGGAGCGGGGGGTCTCTACGAGCAGTACTTC. Its translation: CASRGAGGLYEQYF.

This sequence joins TRBV7-2 and TRBJ2-3; 9 bases agree with TRBD1. CDR1 SGHTA and CDR2 FQGNSA come from the germline V gene. This CDR3 comprises 15 residues. V trimming: 4 bases; J trimming: 1 base; junction bases outside the gene matches: 3. This chain's CDR3 is CASSSDRGGTDTQYF. In nucleotides, the CDR3 is TGTGCCAGCAGCTCGGACAGGGGAGGCACAGATACGCAGTATTTT.

This CDR3 reads CASSLMAGFQETQYF. CDR3 in DNA: TGTGCCAGCAGCTTAATGGCGGGCTTCCAAGAGACCCAGTACTTC. The rearrangement joins TRBV7-3 to TRBJ2-5; maybe TRBD2 (5 bases). Germline CDR1 SGHTA, CDR2 FQGTGA. The CDR3 runs to 15 residues. V dropped 1 base and J dropped 1 base, with 10 bases sitting between them.

The rearrangement links TRBV7-9 to TRBJ2-1; D may be TRBD2 (6 bases). Per germline, CDR1 SEHNR and CDR2 FQNEAQ (reference sequence). CDR3 size: 15 residues. The germline V and J ends were trimmed by 6 bases and 9 bases, with 21 bases remaining between them. CDR3 in amino acids: CASRGPVGAGGEQFF. The DNA for the CDR3 is TGTGCCAGCAGAGGCCCCGTGGGAGCCGGGGGTGAGCAGTTCTTC.

The J gene is TRBJ1-5, the V gene TRBV7-9; D gene uncertain. CDR3 length: 14 residues. The V and J ends lost 2 bases and 4 bases respectively, with 9 bases between them. Germline loops: CDR1 SEHNR, CDR2 FQNEAQ (reference sequence). CDR3 protein: CASSLTGSNQPQHF. The CDR3 coding sequence is TGTGCCAGCAGCTTAACTGGGAGTAATCAGCCCCAGCATTTT.

The J gene is TRBJ1-1, the V gene TRBV10-3; D is possibly TRBD1 (5 bases). The V gene's germline CDR1 is ENHRY and CDR2 SYGVKD. The V and J ends lost 0 bases and 0 bases respectively, with 11 bases between them. The CDR3 sequence is 16 residues long. The CDR3 DNA is TGTGCCATCAGTGAGTCGGGGGGGGATATGAACACTGAAGCTTTCTTT. Its translation is CAISESGGDMNTEAFF.